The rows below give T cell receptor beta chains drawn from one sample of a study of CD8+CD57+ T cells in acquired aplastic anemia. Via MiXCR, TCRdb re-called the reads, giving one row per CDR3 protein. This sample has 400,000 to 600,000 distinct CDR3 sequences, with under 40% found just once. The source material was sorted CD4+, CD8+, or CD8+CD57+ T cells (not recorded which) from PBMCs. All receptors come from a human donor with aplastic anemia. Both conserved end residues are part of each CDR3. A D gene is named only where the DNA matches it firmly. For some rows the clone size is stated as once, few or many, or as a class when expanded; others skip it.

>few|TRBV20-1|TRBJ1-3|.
CGSTTDNSGNTIYF
TGCGGGTCGACAACGGACAATTCTGGAAACACCATATATTTT
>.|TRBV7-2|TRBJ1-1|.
CASSSKIRGSTEAFF
TGTGCCAGCAGCTCTAAAATCCGGGGGAGCACTGAAGCTTTCTTT
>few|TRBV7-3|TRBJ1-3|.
CASSYGGDSGNTIYF
TGTGCCAGCAGTTATGGAGGCGACTCTGGAAACACCATATATTTT
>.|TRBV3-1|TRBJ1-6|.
CASSQGGGNSPLHF
TGTGCCAGCAGCCAAGGGGGAGGGAATTCACCCCTCCACTTT
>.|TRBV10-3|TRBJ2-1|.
CAWSVRNEQFF
TGTGCCTGGAGTGTTCGGAATGAGCAGTTCTTC
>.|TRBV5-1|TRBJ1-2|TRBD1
CASSYLGQGRSNGYTF
TGCGCCAGCAGTTATCTTGGACAGGGACGAAGTAATGGCTACACCTTC
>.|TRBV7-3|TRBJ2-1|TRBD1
CASSWDRDRDNEQFF
TGTGCCAGCAGCTGGGACCGGGACAGGGACAATGAGCAGTTCTTC
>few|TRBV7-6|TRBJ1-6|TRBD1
CASSQATGESSPLHF
TGTGCCAGCAGCCAAGCGACAGGGGAGAGTTCACCCCTCCACTTT
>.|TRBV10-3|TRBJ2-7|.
CASSELGFGEQYF
TGTGCCAGCAGTGAACTCGGTTTTGGCGAGCAGTACTTC
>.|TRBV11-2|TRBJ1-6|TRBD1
CASSLITEQGTPLHF
TGTGCCAGCAGCCTAATTACAGAACAGGGGACCCCCCTCCACTTT
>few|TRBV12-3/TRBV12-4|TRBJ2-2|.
CASSYGGGFTGELFF
TGTGCCAGCAGTTACGGTGGAGGGTTCACCGGGGAGCTGTTTTTT
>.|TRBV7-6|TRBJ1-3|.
CASSEVGASGDTIYF
TGTGCCAGCAGTGAAGTTGGGGCCTCTGGAGACACCATATATTTT
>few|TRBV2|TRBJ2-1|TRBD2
CASRKTSGRSWEQFF
TGTGCCAGCAGGAAGACTAGCGGGAGGTCCTGGGAGCAGTTCTTC
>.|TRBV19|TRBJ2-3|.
CASTLDTGTDTQYF
TGTGCCAGTACCCTGGACACGGGGACAGATACGCAGTATTTT
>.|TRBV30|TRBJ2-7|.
CAWSVRGAYEQYF
TGTGCCTGGAGTGTACGTGGCGCCTACGAGCAGTACTTC
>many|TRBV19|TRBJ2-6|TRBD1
CASSGRDRDNSGANVLTF
TGTGCCAGTAGTGGTCGGGACAGGGACAACTCTGGGGCCAACGTCCTGACTTTC
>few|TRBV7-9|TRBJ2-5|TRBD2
CASSFGLRGGQETQYF
TGTGCCAGCAGCTTTGGTCTTCGGGGGGGGCAAGAGACCCAGTACTTC
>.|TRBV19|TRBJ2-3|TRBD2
CAGRSTSGSTDTQYF
TGTGCCGGTAGGTCGACTAGCGGGAGCACAGATACGCAGTATTTT
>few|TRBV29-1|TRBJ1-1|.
CSVEQVLVTEAFF
TGCAGCGTTGAACAGGTGCTGGTCACTGAAGCTTTCTTT
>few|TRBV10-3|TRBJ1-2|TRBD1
CASRKTGGAYGYTF
TGTGCCAGCAGGAAAACAGGGGGCGCATATGGCTACACCTTC
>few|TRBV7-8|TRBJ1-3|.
CASSLPAGQISGNTIYF
TGTGCCAGCAGCTTACCCGCCGGGCAGATCTCTGGAAACACCATATATTTT
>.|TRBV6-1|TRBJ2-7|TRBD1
CASSEPGTGTYEQYF
TGTGCCAGCAGTGAGCCCGGGACAGGAACATACGAGCAGTACTTC
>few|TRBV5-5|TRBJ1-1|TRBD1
CASRSSGGVAFF
TGTGCCAGCAGGTCCTCAGGGGGGGTAGCTTTCTTT
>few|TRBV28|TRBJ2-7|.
CATSSAYSYEQYF
TGTGCCACATCAAGCGCCTACTCCTACGAGCAGTACTTC
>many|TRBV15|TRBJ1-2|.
CATSDNYGYTF
TGTGCCACCAGCGACAACTATGGCTACACCTTC
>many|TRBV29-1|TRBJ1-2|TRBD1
CSALRQGSYGYTF
TGCAGCGCCCTTCGACAGGGGTCCTATGGCTACACCTTC
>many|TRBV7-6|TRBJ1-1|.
CASSQGRQDEAFF
TGTGCCAGCAGCCAGGGCAGGCAGGATGAAGCTTTCTTT
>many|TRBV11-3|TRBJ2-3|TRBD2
CASSATSSTDTQYF
TGTGCCAGCAGCGCGACTAGCAGCACAGATACGCAGTATTTT
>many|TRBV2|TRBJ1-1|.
CASRGTGAPFF
TGTGCCAGCAGAGGTACGGGGGCACCTTTCTTT
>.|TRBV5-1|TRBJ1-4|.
CASSLWLGGAGKLFF
TGCGCCAGCAGCTTGTGGCTGGGGGGAGCTGGAAAACTGTTTTTT
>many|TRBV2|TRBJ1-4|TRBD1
CASIGSGTANEKLFF
TGTGCCAGCATAGGGAGTGGGACAGCGAATGAAAAACTGTTTTTT
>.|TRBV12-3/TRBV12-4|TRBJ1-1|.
CASSLRSDTEAFF
TGTGCCAGCAGTTTAAGGTCGGACACTGAAGCTTTCTTT
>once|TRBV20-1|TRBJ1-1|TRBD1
CSARDPGQSNTEAFF
TGCAGTGCTAGAGATCCGGGACAGTCGAACACTGAAGCTTTCTTT
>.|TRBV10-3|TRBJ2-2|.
CATGWTREFGELFF
TGTGCCACGGGGTGGACCCGCGAGTTTGGGGAGCTGTTTTTT
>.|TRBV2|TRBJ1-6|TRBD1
CASSVRQGASPLHF
TGTGCCAGCAGTGTGAGACAGGGGGCTTCACCCCTCCACTTT
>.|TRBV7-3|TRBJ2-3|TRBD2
CASSGGLAGGPPEYF
TGTGCCAGCAGTGGGGGACTAGCGGGAGGCCCCCCGGAGTATTTT
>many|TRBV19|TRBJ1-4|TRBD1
CASSSGTAGEKLFF
TGTGCCAGTAGTAGCGGGACAGCGGGTGAAAAACTGTTTTTT
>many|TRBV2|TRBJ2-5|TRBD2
CASNPTSGGFETQYF
TGTGCCAGCAATCCGACTAGCGGGGGGTTTGAGACCCAGTACTTC
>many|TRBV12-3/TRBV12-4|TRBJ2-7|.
CASSFRVPGEQYF
TGTGCCAGCAGCTTTCGGGTGCCCGGAGAGCAGTACTTC
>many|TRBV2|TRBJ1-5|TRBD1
CASSEADRVMYQPQHF
TGTGCCAGCAGTGAAGCAGACAGGGTGATGTATCAGCCCCAGCATTTT
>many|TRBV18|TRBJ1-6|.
CASSSGNSPLHF
TGTGCCAGCTCAAGCGGGAATTCACCCCTCCACTTT